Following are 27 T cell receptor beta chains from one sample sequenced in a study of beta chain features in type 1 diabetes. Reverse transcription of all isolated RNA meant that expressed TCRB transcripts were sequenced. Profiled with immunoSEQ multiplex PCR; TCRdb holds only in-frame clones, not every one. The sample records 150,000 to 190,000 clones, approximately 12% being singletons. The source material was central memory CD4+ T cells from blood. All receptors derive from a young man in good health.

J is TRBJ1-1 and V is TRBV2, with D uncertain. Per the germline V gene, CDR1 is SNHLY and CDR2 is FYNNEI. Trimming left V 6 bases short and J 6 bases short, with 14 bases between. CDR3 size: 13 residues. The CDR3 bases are TGTGCCAGCAGCTGGGTCCTTGGGGCTGAAGCTTTCTTT. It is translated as CASSWVLGAEAFF.

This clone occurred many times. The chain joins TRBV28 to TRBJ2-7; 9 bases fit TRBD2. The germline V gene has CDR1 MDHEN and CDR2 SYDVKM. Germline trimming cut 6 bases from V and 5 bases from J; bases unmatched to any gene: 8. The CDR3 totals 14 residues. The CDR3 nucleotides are TGTGCCAGCAGCCGGCCGGGACTAGCAAACGAGCAGTACTTC. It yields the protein CASSRPGLANEQYF.

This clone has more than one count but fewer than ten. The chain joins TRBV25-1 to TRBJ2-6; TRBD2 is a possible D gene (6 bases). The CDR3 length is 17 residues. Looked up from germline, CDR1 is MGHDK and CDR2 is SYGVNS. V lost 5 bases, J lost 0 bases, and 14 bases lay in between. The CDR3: CASSPPGSPSGANVLTF. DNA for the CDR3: TGTGCCAGCAGTCCCCCCGGGAGCCCCTCTGGGGCCAACGTCCTGACTTTC.

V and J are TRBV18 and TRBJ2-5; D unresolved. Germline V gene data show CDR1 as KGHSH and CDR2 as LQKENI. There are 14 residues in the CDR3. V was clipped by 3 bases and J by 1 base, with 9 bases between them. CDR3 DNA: TGTGCCAGCTCACCGGTTGGCGGCCAAGAGACCCAGTACTTC. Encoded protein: CASSPVGGQETQYF.

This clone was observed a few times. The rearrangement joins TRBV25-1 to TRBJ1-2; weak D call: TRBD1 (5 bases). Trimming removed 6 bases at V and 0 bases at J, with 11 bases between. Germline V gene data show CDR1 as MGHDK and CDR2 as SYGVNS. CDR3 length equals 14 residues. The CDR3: CASSRGVSNYGYTF. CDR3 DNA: TGTGCCAGCAGCCGAGGGGTTTCTAACTATGGCTACACCTTC.

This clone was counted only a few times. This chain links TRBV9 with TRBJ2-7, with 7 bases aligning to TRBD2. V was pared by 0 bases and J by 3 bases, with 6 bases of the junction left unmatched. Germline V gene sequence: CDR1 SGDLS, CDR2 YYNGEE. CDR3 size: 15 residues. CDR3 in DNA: TGTGCCAGCAGCGTAGAGGCGGGGGATCACTACGAGCAGTACTTC. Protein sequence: CASSVEAGDHYEQYF.

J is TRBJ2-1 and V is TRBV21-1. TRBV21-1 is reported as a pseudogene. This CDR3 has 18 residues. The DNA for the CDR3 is TGTGCCACCCAAACGAGGGGGGCGATTAACTTCTCCTACAATGAGCAGTTCTTC. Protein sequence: CATQTRGAINFSYNEQFF.

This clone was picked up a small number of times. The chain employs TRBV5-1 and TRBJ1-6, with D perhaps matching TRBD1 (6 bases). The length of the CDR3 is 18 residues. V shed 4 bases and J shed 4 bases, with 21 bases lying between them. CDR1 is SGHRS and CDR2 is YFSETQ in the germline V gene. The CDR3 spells CASSPGGSGQIYNSPLHF. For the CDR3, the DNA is TGCGCCAGCAGCCCCGGAGGGAGTGGACAGATTTATAATTCACCCCTCCACTTT.

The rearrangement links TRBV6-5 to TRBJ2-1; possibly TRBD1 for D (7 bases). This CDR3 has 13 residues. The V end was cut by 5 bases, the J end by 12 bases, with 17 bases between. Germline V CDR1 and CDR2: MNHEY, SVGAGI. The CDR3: CASSPFRQGGQFF. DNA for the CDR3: TGTGCCAGCAGTCCCTTCCGACAGGGAGGGCAGTTCTTC.

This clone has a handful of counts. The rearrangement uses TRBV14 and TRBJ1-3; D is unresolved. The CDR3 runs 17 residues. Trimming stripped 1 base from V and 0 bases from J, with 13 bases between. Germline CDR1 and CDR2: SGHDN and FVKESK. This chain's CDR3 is CASSQVGLMTSGNTIYF. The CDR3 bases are TGTGCCAGCAGCCAAGTCGGACTGATGACCTCTGGAAACACCATATATTTT.

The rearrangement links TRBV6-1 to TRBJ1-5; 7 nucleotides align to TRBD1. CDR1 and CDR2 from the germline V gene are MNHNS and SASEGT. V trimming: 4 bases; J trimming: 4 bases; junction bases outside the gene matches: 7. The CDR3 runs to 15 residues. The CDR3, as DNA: TGTGCCAGCAGTGCGGAGGGGGCAGGGAATCAGCCCCAGCATTTT. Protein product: CASSAEGAGNQPQHF.

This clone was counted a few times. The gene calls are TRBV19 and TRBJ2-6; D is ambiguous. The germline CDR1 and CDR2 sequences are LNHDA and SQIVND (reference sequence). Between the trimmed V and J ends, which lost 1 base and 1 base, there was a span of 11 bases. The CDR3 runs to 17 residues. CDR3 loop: CASSIGESRSGANVLTF. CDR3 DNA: TGTGCCAGTAGTATAGGCGAGTCGAGATCTGGGGCCAACGTCCTGACTTTC.

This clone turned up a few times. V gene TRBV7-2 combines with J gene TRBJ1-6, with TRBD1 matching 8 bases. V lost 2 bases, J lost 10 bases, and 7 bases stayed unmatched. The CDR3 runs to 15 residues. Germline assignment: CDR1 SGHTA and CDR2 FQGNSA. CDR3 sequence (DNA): TGTGCCAGCAGCTTACCAGACAGGGGTAGCTCACCCCTCCACTTT. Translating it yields CASSLPDRGSSPLHF.

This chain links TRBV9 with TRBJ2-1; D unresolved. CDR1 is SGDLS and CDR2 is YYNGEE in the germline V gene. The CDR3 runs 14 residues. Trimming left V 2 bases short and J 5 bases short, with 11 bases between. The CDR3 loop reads CASSVSHQNNEQFF. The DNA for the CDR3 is TGTGCCAGCAGCGTCTCCCACCAAAACAATGAGCAGTTCTTC.

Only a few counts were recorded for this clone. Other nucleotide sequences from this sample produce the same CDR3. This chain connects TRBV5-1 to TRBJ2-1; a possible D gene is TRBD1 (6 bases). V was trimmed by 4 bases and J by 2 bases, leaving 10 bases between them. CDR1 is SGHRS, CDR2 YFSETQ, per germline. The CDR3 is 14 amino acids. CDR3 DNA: TGCGCCAGCAGCCTCGGACAGACCTACAATGAGCAGTTCTTC. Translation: CASSLGQTYNEQFF.

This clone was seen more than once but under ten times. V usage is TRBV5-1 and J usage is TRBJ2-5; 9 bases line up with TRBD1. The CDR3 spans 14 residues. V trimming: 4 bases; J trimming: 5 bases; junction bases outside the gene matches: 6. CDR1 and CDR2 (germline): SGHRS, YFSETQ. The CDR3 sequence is CASSADRGDETQYF. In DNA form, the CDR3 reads TGCGCCAGCAGCGCGGACAGGGGAGATGAGACCCAGTACTTC.

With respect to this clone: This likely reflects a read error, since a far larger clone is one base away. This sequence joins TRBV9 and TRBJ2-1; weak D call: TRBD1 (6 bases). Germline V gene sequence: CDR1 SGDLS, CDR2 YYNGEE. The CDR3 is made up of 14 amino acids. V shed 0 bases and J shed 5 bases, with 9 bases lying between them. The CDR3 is CASSVEGDNNEQFF. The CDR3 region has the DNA TGTGCCAGCAGCGTAGAGGGGGATAACAATGAGCAGTTCTTC.

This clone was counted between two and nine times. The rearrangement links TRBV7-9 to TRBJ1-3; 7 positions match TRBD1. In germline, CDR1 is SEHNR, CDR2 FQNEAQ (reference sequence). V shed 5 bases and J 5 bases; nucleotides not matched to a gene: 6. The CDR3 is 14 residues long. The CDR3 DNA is TGTGCCAGCAGCCAGGGACAGCAGAGAAACACCATATATTTT. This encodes CASSQGQQRNTIYF.

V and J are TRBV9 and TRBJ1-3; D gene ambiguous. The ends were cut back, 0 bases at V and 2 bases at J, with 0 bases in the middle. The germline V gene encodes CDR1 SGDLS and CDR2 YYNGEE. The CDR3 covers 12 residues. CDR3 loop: CASSVAGNTIYF. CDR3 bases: TGTGCCAGCAGCGTAGCTGGAAACACCATATATTTT.

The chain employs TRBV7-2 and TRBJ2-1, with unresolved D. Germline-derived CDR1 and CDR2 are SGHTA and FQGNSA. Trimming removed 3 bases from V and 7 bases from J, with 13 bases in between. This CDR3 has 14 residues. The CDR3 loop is CASSFQPDSNEQFF. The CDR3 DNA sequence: TGTGCCAGCAGCTTCCAACCCGATAGTAATGAGCAGTTCTTC.

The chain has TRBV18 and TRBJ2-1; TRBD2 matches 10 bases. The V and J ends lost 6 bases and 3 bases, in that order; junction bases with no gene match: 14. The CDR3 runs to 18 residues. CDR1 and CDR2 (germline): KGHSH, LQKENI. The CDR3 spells CASSLAGESTYFYNEQFF. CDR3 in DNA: TGTGCCAGCTCCCTAGCGGGAGAGAGTACTTACTTCTACAATGAGCAGTTCTTC.

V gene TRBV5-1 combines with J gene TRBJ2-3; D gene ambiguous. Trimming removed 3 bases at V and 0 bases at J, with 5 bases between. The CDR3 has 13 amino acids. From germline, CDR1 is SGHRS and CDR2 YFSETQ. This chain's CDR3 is CASSSTSTDTQYF. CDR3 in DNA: TGCGCCAGCAGCTCAACTAGCACAGATACGCAGTATTTT.

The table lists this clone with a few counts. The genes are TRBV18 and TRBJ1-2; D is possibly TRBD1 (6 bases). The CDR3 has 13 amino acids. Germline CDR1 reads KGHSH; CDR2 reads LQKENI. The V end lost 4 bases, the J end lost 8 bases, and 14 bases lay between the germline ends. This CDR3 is CASSHDRLGGYTF. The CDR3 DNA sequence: TGTGCCAGCTCACATGACAGGCTCGGGGGCTACACCTTC.

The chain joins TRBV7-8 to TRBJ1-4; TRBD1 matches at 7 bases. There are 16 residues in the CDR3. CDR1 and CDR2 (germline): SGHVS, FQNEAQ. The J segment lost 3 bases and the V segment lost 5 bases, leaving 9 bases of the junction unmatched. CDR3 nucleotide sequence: TGTGCCAGCAGCCCACCGAGACAGGGAGCTAATGAAAAACTGTTTTTT. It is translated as CASSPPRQGANEKLFF. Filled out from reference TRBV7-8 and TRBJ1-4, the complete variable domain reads GAGVSQSPRYKVAKRGQDVALRCDPISGHVSLFWYQQALGQGPEFLTYFQNEAQLDKSGLPSDRFFAERPEGSVSTLKIQRTQQEDSAVYLCASSPPRQGANEKLFFGSGTQLSVL.

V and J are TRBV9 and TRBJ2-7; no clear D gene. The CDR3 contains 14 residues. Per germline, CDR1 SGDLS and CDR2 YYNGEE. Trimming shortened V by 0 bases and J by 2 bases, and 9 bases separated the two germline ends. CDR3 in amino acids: CASSVDETTYEQYF. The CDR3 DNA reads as TGTGCCAGCAGCGTAGACGAGACCACCTACGAGCAGTACTTC.

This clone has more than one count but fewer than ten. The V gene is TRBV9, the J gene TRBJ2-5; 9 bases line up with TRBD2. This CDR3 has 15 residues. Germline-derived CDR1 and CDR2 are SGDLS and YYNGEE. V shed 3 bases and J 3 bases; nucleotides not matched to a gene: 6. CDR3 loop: CASSDQPSGKETQYF. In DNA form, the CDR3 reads TGTGCCAGCAGCGACCAACCTAGCGGGAAAGAGACCCAGTACTTC. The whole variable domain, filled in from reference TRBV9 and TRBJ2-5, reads DSGVTQTPKHLITATGQRVTLRCSPRSGDLSVYWYQQSLDQGLQFLIQYYNGEERAKGNILERFSAQQFPDLHSELNLSSLELGDSALYFCASSDQPSGKETQYFGPGTRLLVL.

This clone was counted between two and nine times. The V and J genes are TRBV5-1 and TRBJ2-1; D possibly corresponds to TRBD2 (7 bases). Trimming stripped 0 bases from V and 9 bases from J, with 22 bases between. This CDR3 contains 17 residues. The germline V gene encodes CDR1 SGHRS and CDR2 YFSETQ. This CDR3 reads CASSLGGGGDHNSEQFF. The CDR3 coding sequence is TGCGCCAGCAGCTTGGGCGGCGGGGGCGATCACAATTCTGAGCAGTTCTTC. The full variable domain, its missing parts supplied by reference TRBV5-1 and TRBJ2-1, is KAGVTQTPRYLIKTRGQQVTLSCSPISGHRSVSWYQQTPGQGLQFLFEYFSETQRNKGNFPGRFSGRQFSNSRSEMNVSTLELGDSALYLCASSLGGGGDHNSEQFFGPGTRLTVL.